Listed below are T cell receptor beta chains from one sample, sequenced in a study of blood T cells in healthy people across ages. TCRdb re-called the 5' RACE reads with MiXCR, one entry per CDR3 protein. Altogether approximately 780,000 distinct CDR3 sequences are present, roughly 25% being singletons, with the ten largest covering around 3%. These data also featured in a second study, about T cells of mothers and their children.

The sequencing input was blood. The source of these receptors is a boy aged 5 to 17 in good health. CDR3s include the opening cysteine and the closing phenylalanine or tryptophan. The D gene is left open where the match is weak. Size is omitted from some rows. Given values are once, few, many or a class for expanded clones.

clone_size: .; j_call: TRBJ2-1; v_call: TRBV4-1; d_call: TRBD2; cdr3_aa: CASSQGTGLAGSNEQFF; cdr3_nt: TGCGCCAGCAGCCAAGGAACGGGACTAGCGGGAAGCAATGAGCAGTTCTTC
clone_size: .; j_call: TRBJ2-7; v_call: TRBV27; d_call: .; cdr3_aa: CASSSMGTPSSYEQYF; cdr3_nt: TGTGCCAGCAGTTCGATGGGGACACCCAGCTCCTACGAGCAGTACTTC
clone_size: .; j_call: TRBJ2-3; v_call: TRBV12-3/TRBV12-4; d_call: .; cdr3_aa: CASSLVAGKSPSTDTQYF; cdr3_nt: TGTGCCAGCAGTTTAGTCGCAGGGAAAAGTCCTAGCACAGATACGCAGTATTTT
clone_size: few; j_call: TRBJ2-3; v_call: TRBV29-1; d_call: TRBD2; cdr3_aa: CSVVGTSGDASTDTQYF; cdr3_nt: TGCAGCGTTGTTGGGACTAGCGGGGACGCTAGCACAGATACGCAGTATTTT
clone_size: few; j_call: TRBJ2-7; v_call: TRBV20-1; d_call: .; cdr3_aa: CSANDEQYF; cdr3_nt: TGCAGTGCTAACGACGAGCAGTACTTC
clone_size: .; j_call: TRBJ1-2; v_call: TRBV3-1; d_call: .; cdr3_aa: CASSRRGEYYGYTF; cdr3_nt: TGTGCCAGCAGCCGCCGTGGGGAGTACTATGGCTACACCTTC
clone_size: few; j_call: TRBJ2-2; v_call: TRBV3-1; d_call: TRBD2; cdr3_aa: CASSQGLAGLNTGELFF; cdr3_nt: TGTGCCAGCAGCCAAGGTCTAGCGGGGTTAAACACCGGGGAGCTGTTTTTT
clone_size: .; j_call: TRBJ2-7; v_call: TRBV12-3/TRBV12-4; d_call: .; cdr3_aa: CASSPGTPGVYEQYF; cdr3_nt: TGTGCCAGCAGTCCCGGGACGCCGGGTGTGTACGAGCAGTACTTC
clone_size: .; j_call: TRBJ1-1; v_call: TRBV7-2; d_call: .; cdr3_aa: CASTPHRAGSEAFF; cdr3_nt: TGTGCCAGCACCCCCCACAGGGCGGGATCTGAAGCTTTCTTT
clone_size: few; j_call: TRBJ2-7; v_call: TRBV5-1; d_call: .; cdr3_aa: CASSLGVQTYEQYF; cdr3_nt: TGCGCCAGCAGCTTGGGGGTACAGACCTACGAGCAGTACTTC
clone_size: .; j_call: TRBJ2-3; v_call: TRBV7-6; d_call: .; cdr3_aa: CASSSGQITDTQYF; cdr3_nt: TGTGCCAGCAGCTCTGGACAGATCACAGATACGCAGTATTTT
clone_size: few; j_call: TRBJ1-2; v_call: TRBV29-1; d_call: TRBD1; cdr3_aa: CSVPGQNYGYTF; cdr3_nt: TGCAGCGTTCCGGGACAGAACTATGGCTACACCTTC
clone_size: .; j_call: TRBJ2-3; v_call: TRBV20-1; d_call: .; cdr3_aa: CSAPVGGSTDTQYF; cdr3_nt: TGCAGTGCCCCCGTGGGGGGTAGCACAGATACGCAGTATTTT
clone_size: few; j_call: TRBJ1-4; v_call: TRBV6-9; d_call: .; cdr3_aa: CASSYSVGRDDEKLFF; cdr3_nt: TGTGCCAGCAGTTATTCCGTTGGGAGGGATGATGAAAAACTGTTTTTT